This T cell receptor (beta chain) is from a study of blood T cell repertoires in COVID-19. Study overall: There were acute and convalescent COVID-19 samples, and they came from the United States, Italy and Spain.

Germline V gene sequence: CDR1 MDHEN, CDR2 SYDVKM. The trim removed 10 bases at V and 9 bases at J, leaving 14 bases unmatched. This CDR3 is built from 15 residues. The method was immunoSEQ multiplex PCR; TCRdb's version includes in-frame clones alone and lacks a portion of them. The sample contains 410,000 or so clones, approximately 90% of which appear only once. Enrolment of Seattle patients took place during active infection, and they were followed longitudinally. The sequence was obtained from a woman aged 40 to 50 with COVID-19, enrolled during active disease. Sequenced input: peripheral blood. The chain employs TRBV28 and TRBJ1-6, with 8 bases matching TRBD1. The CDR3 reads CAIGAGGYSGSPLHF. CDR3 nucleotide sequence: TGTGCCATCGGGGCAGGGGGCTATTCGGGTTCACCCCTCCACTTT.